Listed below are T cell receptor beta chains from one sample, sequenced in a study of T-cell reconstitution after alpha-beta-depleted transplantation in children. TCRdb re-called the PCR reads through MiXCR, storing one row per CDR3 protein. The sample lists 300,000 or so distinct CDR3 sequences, 9.5% to 10% occurring once. Sequencing used PBMCs from the stem cell graft donor, obtained from the stem cell graft. These receptors came from a human donor who donated a stem cell graft to a child with SCID. Both conserved end residues are part of each CDR3. A D gene is named only where the DNA matches it firmly. A row's size may be missing; if present it is once, few, many or a size class.

V	size	J	D	CDR3
TRBV12-3/TRBV12-4	many	TRBJ2-5	TRBD2	CASSPWTSGGQETQYF
TRBV24-1	NA	TRBJ1-1	TRBD1	CATSDLDRANTEAFF
TRBV20-1	NA	TRBJ2-4	NA	CSARRPTIAKNIQYF
TRBV11-2	few	TRBJ1-1	NA	CASSLGWGAAEAFF
TRBV9	many	TRBJ1-2	TRBD1	CASSVEPAGGYYGYTF
TRBV10-3	few	TRBJ2-7	TRBD1	CAISNRDRSYEQYF
TRBV7-3	NA	TRBJ2-1	TRBD2	CASSQGLAALQFF
TRBV5-1	many	TRBJ2-3	NA	CASSYASHTDTQYF
TRBV16	few	TRBJ1-5	NA	CASSQRMDQPQHF
TRBV20-1	many	TRBJ2-7	TRBD2	CSAYGLDSSYEQYF
TRBV6-1	NA	TRBJ2-2	NA	CASSLIVTGELFF
TRBV7-3	NA	TRBJ2-3	NA	CASSSTGPLDTQYF
TRBV5-1	few	TRBJ2-3	TRBD2	CASSLGTSGGSVTDTQYF
TRBV10-3	NA	TRBJ2-1	TRBD1	CAISDKGAAYNEQFF
TRBV7-9	NA	TRBJ1-1	NA	CASRREAIEAFF
TRBV3-1	many	TRBJ2-1	TRBD1	CASSQEYRGNEQFF
TRBV10-2	few	TRBJ2-4	TRBD2	CASSDRLAGGNIQYF
TRBV4-2	many	TRBJ2-5	NA	CASSQGGGGLQETQYF